This T cell receptor beta chain was documented in a study of yellow fever vaccine responses in identical twins. Findings of the study overall: Vaccine T cell responses of twins reportedly seemed partly convergent and partly personalized.

One entry per CDR3 protein results from TCRdb running MiXCR on the RT-PCR reads. The data show 650 to 800 distinct CDR3 sequences, roughly nine tenths seen once. There are 14 residues in the CDR3. Germline V gene sequence: CDR1 DFQATT, CDR2 SNEGSKA (reference sequence). V gave up 5 bases and J gave up 3 bases; unmatched junction bases: 9. A remark on this clonotype: Its antigen remains unidentified.

The clonotype was recovered from a female donor who received the yellow fever vaccine. Sequencing used T cells from blood (PBMCs), unsorted or a sorted subset (not recorded which), obtained before or after yellow fever vaccination (not recorded which). V and J are TRBV20-1 and TRBJ2-7, with 8 bases identical to TRBD2. This CDR3 reads CSARPAGEIYEQYF. CDR3 DNA sequence: TGCAGTGCTCGTCCAGCGGGAGAAATCTACGAGCAGTACTTC.